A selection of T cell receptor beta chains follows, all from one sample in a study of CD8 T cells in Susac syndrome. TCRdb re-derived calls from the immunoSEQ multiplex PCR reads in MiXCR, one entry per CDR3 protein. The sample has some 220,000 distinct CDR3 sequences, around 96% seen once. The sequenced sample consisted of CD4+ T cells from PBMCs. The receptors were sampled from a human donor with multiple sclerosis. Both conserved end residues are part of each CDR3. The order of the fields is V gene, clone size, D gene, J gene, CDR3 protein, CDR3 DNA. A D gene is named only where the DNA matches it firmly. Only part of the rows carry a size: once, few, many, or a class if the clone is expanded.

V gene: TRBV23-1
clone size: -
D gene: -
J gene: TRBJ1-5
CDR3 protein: CASSQFDVRRARRGNQPQHF
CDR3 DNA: TGCGCCAGCAGTCAATTTGATGTTCGCAGGGCGAGGAGAGGCAATCAGCCCCAGCATTTT

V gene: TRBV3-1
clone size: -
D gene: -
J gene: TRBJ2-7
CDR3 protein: CASSQNFGLTYEQYF
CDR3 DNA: TGTGCCAGCAGCCAAAACTTCGGACTTACCTACGAGCAGTACTTC

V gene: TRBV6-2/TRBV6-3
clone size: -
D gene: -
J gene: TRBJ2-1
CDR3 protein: CASSYSRLRSNEQFF
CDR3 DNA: TGTGCCAGCAGTTACTCTCGCCTTAGGTCCAATGAGCAGTTCTTC

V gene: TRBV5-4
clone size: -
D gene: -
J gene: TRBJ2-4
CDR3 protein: CASSPGALGGDIQYF
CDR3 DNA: TGTGCCAGCAGCCCCGGGGCCCTTGGGGGAGACATTCAGTACTTC

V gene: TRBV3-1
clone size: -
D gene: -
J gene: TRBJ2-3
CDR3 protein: CASSQEGIAYSTDTQYF
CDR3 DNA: TGTGCCAGCAGCCAAGAAGGGATAGCGTATAGCACAGATACGCAGTATTTT

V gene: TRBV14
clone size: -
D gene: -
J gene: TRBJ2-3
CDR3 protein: CASSQDLLSMVGTDTQYF
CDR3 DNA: TGTGCCAGCAGCCAAGATCTCCTCAGCATGGTCGGCACAGATACGCAGTATTTT

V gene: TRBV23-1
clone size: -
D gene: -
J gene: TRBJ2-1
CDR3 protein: CASSHGFRTGSSYNEQFF
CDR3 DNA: TGCGCCAGCAGTCACGGCTTTCGGACGGGGAGCTCCTACAATGAGCAGTTCTTC

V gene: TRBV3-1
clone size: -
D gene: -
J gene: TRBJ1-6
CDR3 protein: CASSQDLRGLTLHF
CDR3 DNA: TGTGCCAGCAGCCAAGATCTTCGGGGTCTCACCCTCCACTTT

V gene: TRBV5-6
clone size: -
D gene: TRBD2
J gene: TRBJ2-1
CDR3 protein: CASSTTGLADRSYNEQFF
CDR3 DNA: TGTGCCAGCAGCACGACAGGACTAGCGGACCGCTCCTACAATGAGCAGTTCTTC

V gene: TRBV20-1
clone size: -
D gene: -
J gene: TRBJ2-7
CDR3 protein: CSARTGAVDEQYF
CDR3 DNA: TGCAGTGCTAGAACGGGGGCGGTGGACGAGCAGTACTTC

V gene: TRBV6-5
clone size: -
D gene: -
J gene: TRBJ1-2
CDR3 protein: CASSYGAGYTF
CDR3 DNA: TGTGCCAGCAGTTACGGGGCTGGCTACACCTTC

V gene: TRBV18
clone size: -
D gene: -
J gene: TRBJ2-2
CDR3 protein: CASSPDYTGELFF
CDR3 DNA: TGTGCCAGCTCACCGGACTACACCGGGGAGCTGTTTTTT

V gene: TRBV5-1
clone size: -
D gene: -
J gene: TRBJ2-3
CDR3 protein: CASSLAGTTDTQYF
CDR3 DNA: TGCGCCAGCAGCTTGGCCGGGACCACAGATACGCAGTATTTT

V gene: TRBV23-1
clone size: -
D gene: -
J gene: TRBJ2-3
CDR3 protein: CASSQSVLQGSPQSDTQYF
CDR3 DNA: TGCGCCAGCAGTCAATCCGTGCTTCAGGGGTCCCCTCAGTCAGATACGCAGTATTTT

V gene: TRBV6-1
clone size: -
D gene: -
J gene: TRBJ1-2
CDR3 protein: CASSEQAGTGGYTF
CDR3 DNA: TGTGCCAGCAGTGAACAGGCGGGGACGGGAGGCTACACCTTC

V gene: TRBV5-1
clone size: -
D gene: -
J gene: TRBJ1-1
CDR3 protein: CASSLGSWGTEAFF
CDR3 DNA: TGCGCCAGCAGCTTGGGGTCATGGGGCACTGAAGCTTTCTTT

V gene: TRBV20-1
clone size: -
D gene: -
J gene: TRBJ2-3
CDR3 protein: CSASSIGVRADTQYF
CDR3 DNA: TGCAGTGCTAGTTCTATCGGGGTGCGCGCAGATACGCAGTATTTT

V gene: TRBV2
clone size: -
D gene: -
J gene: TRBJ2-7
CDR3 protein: CASTPTGSYEQYF
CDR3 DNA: TGTGCCAGCACCCCGACAGGCTCCTACGAGCAGTACTTC

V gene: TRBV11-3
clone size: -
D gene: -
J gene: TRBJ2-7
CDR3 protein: CASSLITGYDTGEQYF
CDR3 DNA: TGTGCCAGCAGCTTAATAACAGGATACGACACGGGCGAGCAGTACTTC

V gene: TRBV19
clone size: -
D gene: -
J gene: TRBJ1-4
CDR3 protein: CASTVGPREKLFF
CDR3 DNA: TGTGCCAGTACCGTAGGGCCGCGGGAAAAACTGTTTTTT

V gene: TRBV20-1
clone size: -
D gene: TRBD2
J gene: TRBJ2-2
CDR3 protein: CSARAGVTGELFF
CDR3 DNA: TGCAGTGCTAGGGCGGGAGTTACCGGGGAGCTGTTTTTT

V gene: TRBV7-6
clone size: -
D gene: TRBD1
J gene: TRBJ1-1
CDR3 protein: CASSLRQGARTEAFF
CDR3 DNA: TGTGCCAGCAGCCTCAGACAGGGGGCGAGGACTGAAGCTTTCTTT

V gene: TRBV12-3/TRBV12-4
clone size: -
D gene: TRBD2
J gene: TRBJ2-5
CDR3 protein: CASSLGASGGRETQYF
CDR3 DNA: TGTGCCAGCAGTTTAGGTGCTAGCGGGGGGCGAGAGACCCAGTACTTC

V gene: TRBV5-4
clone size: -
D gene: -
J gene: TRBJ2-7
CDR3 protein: CASSLPGQYYEQYF
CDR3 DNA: TGTGCCAGCAGCTTGCCTGGACAGTACTACGAGCAGTACTTC

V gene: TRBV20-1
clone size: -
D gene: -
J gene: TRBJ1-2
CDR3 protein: CSANQQDGGYTF
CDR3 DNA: TGCAGTGCTAATCAACAAGACGGGGGCTACACCTTC

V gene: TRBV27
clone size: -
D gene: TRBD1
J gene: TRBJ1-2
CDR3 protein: CASSLSVQGVQDYGYTF
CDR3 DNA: TGTGCCAGCAGTTTATCGGTCCAGGGGGTTCAAGACTATGGCTACACCTTC

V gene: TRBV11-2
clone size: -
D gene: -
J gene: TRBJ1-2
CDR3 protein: CASSSTGHYGYTF
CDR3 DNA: TGTGCCAGCAGCTCTACAGGGCACTATGGCTACACCTTC

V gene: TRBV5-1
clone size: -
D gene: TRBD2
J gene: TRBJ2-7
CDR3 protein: CASSLERGGYEQYF
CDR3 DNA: TGCGCCAGCAGCTTGGAGCGGGGTGGCTACGAGCAGTACTTC

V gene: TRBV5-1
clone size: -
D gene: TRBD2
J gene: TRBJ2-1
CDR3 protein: CASSSGLAGGPKFF
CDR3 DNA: TGCGCCAGCAGCTCAGGACTAGCGGGAGGGCCGAAGTTCTTC

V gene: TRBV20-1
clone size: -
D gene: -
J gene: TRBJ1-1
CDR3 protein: CSASWAARTEAFF
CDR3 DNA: TGCAGTGCTAGTTGGGCAGCCCGCACTGAAGCTTTCTTT

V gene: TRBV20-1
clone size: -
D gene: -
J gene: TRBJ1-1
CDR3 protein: CSARVAGNTEAFF
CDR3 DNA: TGCAGTGCTAGGGTCGCAGGGAACACTGAAGCTTTCTTT

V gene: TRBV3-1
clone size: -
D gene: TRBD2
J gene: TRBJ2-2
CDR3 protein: CASSPEIGTSARTGELFF
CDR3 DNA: TGTGCCAGCAGCCCAGAAATTGGGACTAGCGCCCGCACCGGGGAGCTGTTTTTT

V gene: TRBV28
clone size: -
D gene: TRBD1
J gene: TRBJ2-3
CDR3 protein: CASSWDRGSDTQYF
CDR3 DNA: TGTGCCAGCAGTTGGGACAGGGGGTCAGATACGCAGTATTTT

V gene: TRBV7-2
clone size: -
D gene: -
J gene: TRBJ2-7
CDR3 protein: CASSLARQGAYEQYF
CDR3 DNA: TGTGCCAGCAGCTTAGCGCGGCAGGGAGCCTACGAGCAGTACTTC

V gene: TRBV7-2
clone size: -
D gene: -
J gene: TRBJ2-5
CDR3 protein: CASTLGGTYQETQYF
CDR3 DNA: TGTGCCAGCACCCTAGGGGGGACTTACCAAGAGACCCAGTACTTC

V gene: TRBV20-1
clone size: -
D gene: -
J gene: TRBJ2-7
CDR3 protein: CSTRRLISYEQYF
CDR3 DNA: TGCAGCACTCGCAGACTGATCTCCTACGAGCAGTACTTC

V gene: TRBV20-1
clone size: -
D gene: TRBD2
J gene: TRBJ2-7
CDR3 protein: CSARLAGAREQYF
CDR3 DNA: TGCAGTGCTAGATTAGCGGGAGCGCGGGAGCAGTACTTC

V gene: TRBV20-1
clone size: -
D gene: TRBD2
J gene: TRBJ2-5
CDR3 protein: CSARDASGPQETQYF
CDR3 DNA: TGCAGTGCTAGGGACGCTAGCGGCCCCCAAGAGACCCAGTACTTC

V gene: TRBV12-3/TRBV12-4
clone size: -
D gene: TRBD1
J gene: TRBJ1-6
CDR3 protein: CASSSDRGLFNSPLHF
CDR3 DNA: TGTGCCAGCAGTTCAGACAGGGGGCTTTTTAATTCACCCCTCCACTTT

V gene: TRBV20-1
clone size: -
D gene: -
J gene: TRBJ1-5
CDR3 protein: CSATGYSNQPQHF
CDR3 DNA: TGCAGTGCTACAGGGTATAGCAATCAGCCCCAGCATTTT

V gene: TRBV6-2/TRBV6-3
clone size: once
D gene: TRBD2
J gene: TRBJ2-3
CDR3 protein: CASSSHWLAGGPADTQYF
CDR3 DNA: TGTGCCAGCAGTTCCCATTGGCTAGCGGGGGGGCCCGCAGATACGCAGTATTTT

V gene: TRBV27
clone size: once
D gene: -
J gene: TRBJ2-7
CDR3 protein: CASRPNRVGYEQYF
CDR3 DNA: TGTGCCAGCAGACCCAACAGGGTTGGTTACGAGCAGTACTTC

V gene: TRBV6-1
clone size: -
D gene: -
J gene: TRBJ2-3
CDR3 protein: CASNALSTDTQYF
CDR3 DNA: TGTGCCAGCAATGCCCTCAGCACAGATACGCAGTATTTT

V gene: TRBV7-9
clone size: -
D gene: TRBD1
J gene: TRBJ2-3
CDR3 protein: CASSSRDRSTDTQYF
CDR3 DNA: TGTGCCAGCAGCTCCCGGGACAGGAGCACAGATACGCAGTATTTT

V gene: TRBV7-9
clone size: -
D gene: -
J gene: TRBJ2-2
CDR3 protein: CASSSTPAGGELFF
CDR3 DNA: TGTGCCAGCAGCTCGACCCCCGCGGGCGGGGAGCTGTTTTTT

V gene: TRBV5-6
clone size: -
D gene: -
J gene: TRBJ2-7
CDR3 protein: CASSIDRITYEQYF
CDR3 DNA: TGTGCCAGCAGCATAGACAGGATCACCTACGAGCAGTACTTC

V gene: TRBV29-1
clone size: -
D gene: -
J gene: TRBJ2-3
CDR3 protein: CSVGGSTDTQYF
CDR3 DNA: TGCAGCGTTGGGGGGAGCACAGATACGCAGTATTTT

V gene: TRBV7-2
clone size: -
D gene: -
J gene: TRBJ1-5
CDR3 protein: CASRKGGGGNQPQHF
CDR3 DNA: TGTGCCAGCAGGAAAGGGGGAGGCGGCAATCAGCCCCAGCATTTT

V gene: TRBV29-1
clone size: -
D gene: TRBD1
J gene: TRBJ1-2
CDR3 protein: CSVEGQGALHGYTF
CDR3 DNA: TGCAGCGTTGAAGGACAGGGGGCCTTACATGGCTACACCTTC

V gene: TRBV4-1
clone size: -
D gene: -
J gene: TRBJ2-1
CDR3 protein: CASSLGHYNEQFF
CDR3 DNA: TGCGCCAGCAGCCTCGGACACTACAATGAGCAGTTCTTC

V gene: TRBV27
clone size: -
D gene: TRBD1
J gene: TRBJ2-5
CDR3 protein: CASSQSYRQGRLGTTQYF
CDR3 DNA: TGTGCCAGCAGTCAATCCTACCGACAGGGCCGATTAGGGACGACCCAGTACTTC

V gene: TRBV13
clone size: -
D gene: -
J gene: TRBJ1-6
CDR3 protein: CASSSYSTSSPLHF
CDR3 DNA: TGTGCCAGCAGCTCCTATTCGACTAGTTCACCCCTCCACTTT

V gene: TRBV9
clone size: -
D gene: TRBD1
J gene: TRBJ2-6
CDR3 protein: CASSAPGTVGPNVLTF
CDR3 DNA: TGTGCCAGCAGCGCCCCCGGGACAGTGGGGCCCAACGTCCTGACTTTC

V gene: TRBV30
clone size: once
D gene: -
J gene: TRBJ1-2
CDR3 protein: CAWSVNEVYGYTF
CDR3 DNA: TGTGCCTGGAGTGTAAATGAGGTCTATGGCTACACCTTC

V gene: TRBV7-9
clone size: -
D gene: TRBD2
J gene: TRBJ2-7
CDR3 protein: CASSPGTSGSYSYEQYF
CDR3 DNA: TGTGCCAGCAGCCCCGGGACTAGCGGGTCGTACTCCTACGAGCAGTACTTC

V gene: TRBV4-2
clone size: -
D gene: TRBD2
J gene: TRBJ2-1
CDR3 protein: CASSYGLAGGAEQFF
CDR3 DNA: TGTGCCAGCAGCTACGGACTAGCGGGAGGGGCTGAGCAGTTCTTC